The 13 T cell receptor beta chains presented below share a single source sample, sequenced in a study of blood T cell repertoires in COVID-19. Data came from immunoSEQ multiplex PCR; TCRdb stores just in-frame clones and leaves some out. The table shows under 200,000 clones, with about 93% occurring only once. The sequencing sample was made of peripheral blood. Source of these receptors: a man aged 50 to 60 with acute or convalescent COVID-19.

This clone was detected only once. The chain links TRBV2 to TRBJ2-2; TRBD1 might be the D (5 bases). V dropped 3 bases and J dropped 4 bases, with 6 bases sitting between them. The CDR3 loop spans 13 amino acids. Germline V gene data show CDR1 as SNHLY and CDR2 as FYNNEI. CDR3 DNA sequence: TGTGCCAGCAGTGACAGGGCCACCGGGGAGCTGTTTTTT. Protein: CASSDRATGELFF.

The V call is TRBV7-2, the J call TRBJ2-2; D perhaps matches TRBD2 (6 bases). Looked up from germline, CDR1 is SGHTA and CDR2 is FQGNSA. This CDR3 comprises 12 residues. The V and J ends lost 4 bases and 7 bases respectively, with 7 bases between them. CDR3 amino acids: CASSSDYGELFF. CDR3 DNA: TGTGCCAGCAGCTCGGACTACGGGGAGCTGTTTTTT.

There are a few counts of this clone. The chain uses TRBV5-1 and TRBJ1-5; tentatively, D is TRBD1 (5 bases). V lost 3 bases and J lost 4, with 8 bases in between. The CDR3 runs to 13 residues. Germline CDR1 and CDR2: SGHRS and YFSETQ. The CDR3 here is CASSSDSNQPQHF. Written as DNA, the CDR3 is TGCGCCAGCAGCTCCGACAGTAATCAGCCCCAGCATTTT.

This clone was seen only a few times. V is TRBV28 and J is TRBJ1-2; perhaps TRBD1 as D (5 bases). V gave up 2 bases and J gave up 5 bases, with 9 bases separating them. Germline CDR1 reads MDHEN; CDR2 reads SYDVKM. The CDR3 is 13 residues long. The CDR3 here is CASSLVQGYGYTF. As DNA, the CDR3 is TGTGCCAGCAGTTTAGTCCAGGGATATGGCTACACCTTC.

J is TRBJ2-3 and V is TRBV6-2 or TRBV6-3; D uncertain. Between the trimmed V and J ends, which lost 0 bases and 0 bases, there was a span of 7 bases. This CDR3 region has 15 residues. Germline V CDR1 and CDR2: MNHEY, SVGEGT. The CDR3 is CASSYSQTSTDTQYF. As DNA, the CDR3 is TGTGCCAGCAGTTACTCGCAGACTAGCACAGATACGCAGTATTTT.

The genes are TRBV27 and TRBJ1-5; the D gene is possibly TRBD1 (5 bases). V was trimmed by 7 bases and J by 0 bases, leaving 19 bases between them. CDR3 length: 17 residues. Germline lookup yields CDR1 MNHEY and CDR2 SMNVEV (reference sequence). CDR3 amino acids: CASTPTGWADSNQPQHF. CDR3 DNA: TGTGCCAGCACCCCCACAGGATGGGCCGATAGCAATCAGCCCCAGCATTTT.

The V and J genes are TRBV24-1 and TRBJ2-2; D not resolved. Trimming cost V 5 bases and J 6 bases, with 9 bases left between them. The germline CDR1 and CDR2 sequences are KGHDR and SFDVKD. This CDR3 region has 13 residues. CDR3 loop: CATSGSWSGELFF. Written as DNA, the CDR3 is TGTGCCACCAGTGGTAGCTGGTCCGGGGAGCTGTTTTTT.

This clone was observed a handful of times. The chain couples TRBV29-1 to TRBJ2-3; D is undetermined. V was trimmed by 4 bases and J by 3 bases, leaving 11 bases between them. This CDR3 contains 13 residues. In germline, CDR1 is SQVTM, CDR2 ANQGSEA. The CDR3 sequence: CSVVTVGTDTQYF. The CDR3 DNA is TGCAGCGTTGTGACTGTCGGGACAGATACGCAGTATTTT.

This chain joins TRBV3-1 (or the pseudogene TRBV3-2) and TRBJ2-3; D is possibly TRBD1 (6 bases). This CDR3 is 14 amino acids long. Looked up from germline, CDR1 is LGHDT and CDR2 is YNNKEL (reference sequence). V gave up 3 bases and J gave up 3 bases, with 10 bases separating them. The CDR3 here is CASSQTGTTDTQYF. The CDR3 DNA sequence: TGTGCCAGCAGCCAGACAGGAACAACAGATACGCAGTATTTT.

The chain recombines TRBV27 with TRBJ2-2, with a possible D match to TRBD2 (6 bases). Germline V gives CDR1 MNHEY, CDR2 SMNVEV (reference sequence). Trimming took 4 bases from V and 7 from J, leaving 10 bases between them. The length of the CDR3 is 13 residues. CDR3 nucleotide sequence: TGTGCCAGCAGTTCCAGCGGGTTCGGGGAGCTGTTTTTT. This gives the protein CASSSSGFGELFF.

The V and J genes are TRBV6-5 and TRBJ2-7, with TRBD2 as a possible D gene (5 bases). The CDR3 is made up of 14 amino acids. V was shortened by 0 bases and J by 2 bases, with 8 bases between the two germline ends. Germline CDR1 MNHEY, CDR2 SVGAGI. CDR3 DNA sequence: TGTGCCAGCAGTTACTCTAGCGAACCCTACGAGCAGTACTTC. Amino acid sequence: CASSYSSEPYEQYF.

The CDR3 protein is CASSEGTGGQDYEQYF. CDR3 nucleotides: TGTGCCAGCAGTGAAGGGACAGGGGGCCAAGACTACGAGCAGTACTTC. The V call is TRBV2, the J call TRBJ2-7; 11 bases are shared with TRBD1. CDR1 is SNHLY and CDR2 is FYNNEI in the germline V gene. CDR3 size: 16 residues. V lost 1 base and J lost 3; bases outside the gene matches: 5. The complete variable domain, with remaining parts taken from reference TRBV2 and TRBJ2-7, reads EPEVTQTPSHQVTQMGQEVILRCVPISNHLYFYWYRQILGQKVEFLVSFYNNEISEKSEIFDDQFSVERPDGSNFTLKIRSTKLEDSAMYFCASSEGTGGQDYEQYFGPGTRLTVT.

The chain uses TRBV6-2 or TRBV6-3 and TRBJ1-5, with 7 bases matching TRBD1. The CDR3 covers 15 residues. CDR1 MNHEY and CDR2 SVGEGT come from the germline V gene. Trimming removed 6 bases from V and 7 bases from J; junction bases left unmatched: 12. Here the CDR3 reads CASSRGTATRQPQHF. Written as DNA, the CDR3 is TGTGCCAGCAGCCGCGGGACAGCTACTAGGCAGCCCCAGCATTTT.